This TCR beta chain was captured in a study of response to subunit inactivated influenza vaccine. TCRdb reprocessed the RT-PCR reads via MiXCR and lists one record per CDR3 protein. The sample records approximately 290,000 distinct CDR3 sequences, approximately 20% being singletons. The CDR3 runs 15 residues. V lost 4 bases, J lost 3 bases, and 15 bases lay in between. Looked up from germline, CDR1 is SGHRS and CDR2 is YFSETQ. The V call is TRBV5-1, the J call TRBJ2-3, with D possibly being TRBD2 (6 bases). The material was PBMCs from blood, obtained around 22 months after vaccination. The sequence was obtained from a man aged 50 to 75 who received an inactivated influenza vaccine. In nucleotides, the CDR3 is TGCGCCAGCAGCCCCACCGGGGGTCGAACAGATACGCAGTATTTT. Protein: CASSPTGGRTDTQYF.